This TCR beta chain was observed in a study of identical twins. Template switching added a universal primer binding site, and final cDNA carried unique molecular identifiers. TCRdb independently ran MiXCR on the 5' RACE reads; one entry per CDR3 protein. The sample lists 400,000 to 500,000 distinct CDR3 sequences, approximately 17% seen once, with about 12% in the top ten. Per the germline V gene, CDR1 is SGHTS and CDR2 is YDEGEE. Trimming left V 4 bases short and J 5 bases short, with 16 bases between. The CDR3 runs to 15 residues. Study results and caveats: Findings came from cross-sectional statistics, without long-term follow-up of donors. Cord blood's abundant beta clonotypes had fewer insertions, unlike memory repertoires.

This clonotype was observed a handful of times. What it binds is not known. The sample comprised naive T cells sorted from blood. This sequence originates from a man aged 50 to 60 in good health. The chain couples TRBV5-8 to TRBJ1-5; D ambiguous. Here the CDR3 DNA reads TGTGCCAGCAGCATTCCAACATTACCCCATCAGCCCCAGCATTTT. Its translation is CASSIPTLPHQPQHF.